The clone carrying this TCR beta chain was detected ten times or more. Antigen specificity is unknown. Trimming stripped 4 bases from V and 8 bases from J, with 13 bases between. The germline gives CDR1 SGHRS, CDR2 YFSETQ. CDR3 length equals 13 residues. Each cDNA molecule carried a unique molecular identifier. TCRdb fed the 5' RACE reads into MiXCR, producing one record per CDR3 protein. The sample carries under 70,000 distinct CDR3 sequences, under 14% recorded once. This entry comes from a study of early T cells in non-severe SARS-CoV-2 infection. Background on the study: Whole-blood bulk RNA, unsorted, was sequenced, and chains were unpaired. General study results and limits: Matching against VDJdb likely underestimated virus-specific expansions, favoring anti-spike CD8.

Input material: whole blood. This clonotype originated in an adult who was a healthcare worker with PCR-confirmed SARS-CoV-2 infection or an uninfected control (not recorded which). The chain carries TRBV5-1 and TRBJ1-3; no firm D call. For the CDR3, the DNA is TGCGCCAGCAGCCTTGGTGGTGGTCACACCATATATTTT. Translated: CASSLGGGHTIYF.